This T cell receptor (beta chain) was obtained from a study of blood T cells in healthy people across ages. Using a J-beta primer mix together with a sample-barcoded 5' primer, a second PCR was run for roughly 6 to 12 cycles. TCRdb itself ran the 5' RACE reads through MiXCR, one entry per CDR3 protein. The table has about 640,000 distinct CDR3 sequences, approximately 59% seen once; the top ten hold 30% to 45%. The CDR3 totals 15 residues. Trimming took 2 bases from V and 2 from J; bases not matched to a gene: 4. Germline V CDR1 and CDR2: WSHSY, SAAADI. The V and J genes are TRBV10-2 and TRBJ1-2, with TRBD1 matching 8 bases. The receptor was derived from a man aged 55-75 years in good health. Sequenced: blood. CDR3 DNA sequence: TGCGCCAGCAGTGAGGCCAGGGGGCAAAACTATGGCTACACCTTC. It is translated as CASSEARGQNYGYTF.